This T cell receptor beta chain was documented in a study of cytomegalovirus exposure and HLA in healthy donors. Study as a whole: Out of about 170 million T cells, an earlier analysis found roughly 100 million unique TCR beta sequences in total. Study-level results: The study assumed roughly uniform donor sequencing depth for presence/absence analyses. A later analysis linked a missense DCLRE1C variant to TCR beta V- and J-gene trimming. Confirmation was obtained in vitro that a few CMV-associated chains are specific for CMV antigens.

Concerning this clone itself: What it recognizes is unknown.

Primers for the PCR totalled 60 Vbeta and 13 Jbeta. The method was immunoSEQ multiplex PCR; TCRdb's version includes in-frame clones alone and lacks a portion of them. Here the sample spans roughly 170,000 clones, about 86% being singletons. V lost 2 bases and J 3 bases, leaving 8 bases between the germline ends. Germline V gives CDR1 SNHLY, CDR2 FYNNEI. The CDR3 contains 13 residues. The genes are TRBV2 and TRBJ2-7; D is possibly TRBD1 (5 bases). The sequencing input was PBMCs. This receptor was identified in a woman aged 25 to 39 in good health and CMV-seronegative. In DNA form, the CDR3 reads TGTGCCAGCAGTGAATGGGGCGGCTACGAGCAGTACTTC. This translates into CASSEWGGYEQYF. Filled out from reference TRBV2 and TRBJ2-7, the complete variable domain reads EPEVTQTPSHQVTQMGQEVILRCVPISNHLYFYWYRQILGQKVEFLVSFYNNEISEKSEIFDDQFSVERPDGSNFTLKIRSTKLEDSAMYFCASSEWGGYEQYFGPGTRLTVT.